The source of this T cell receptor beta chain is a study of T-cell reconstitution after alpha-beta-depleted transplantation in children. Study outcomes and limitations: Two months or so post-transplant, alpha-beta T cells reportedly derived from several hundred expanded graft clones.

V lost 4 bases and J lost 9, with 13 bases in between. This CDR3 is 12 amino acids long. CDR1 and CDR2 (germline): SGHRS, YFSETQ. Preparing the TCRbeta library involved the use of unique molecular identifiers. TCRdb ran MiXCR on the PCR reads and lists one entry per CDR3 protein. The table has 780,000 or so distinct CDR3 sequences, about 16% seen once. This clonotype was counted at least ten times. What it binds is not known. This sequence joins TRBV5-1 and TRBJ1-1; no definite D call. The source was PBMCs, mostly from graft donor cells, collected 360 days after TCRalphabeta/CD19-depleted stem cell transplant. This receptor was obtained from a male patient younger than 18 who had a stem cell transplant for acute lymphoblastic leukemia, so the T cells may come from the graft donor. CDR3 region: CASSPGRAKAFF. CDR3 sequence (DNA): TGCGCCAGCAGCCCGGGCCGCGCCAAAGCTTTCTTT. The entire variable domain, with the rest obtained from reference TRBV5-1 and TRBJ1-1, is as follows: KAGVTQTPRYLIKTRGQQVTLSCSPISGHRSVSWYQQTPGQGLQFLFEYFSETQRNKGNFPGRFSGRQFSNSRSEMNVSTLELGDSALYLCASSPGRAKAFFGQGTRLTVV.